This T cell receptor beta chain was identified during a study of T cells in Graves' hyperthyroidism and ophthalmopathy (dated by TCRdb to between 2018 and 2021). Background on the whole study: Peripheral blood was sampled at the time of initial diagnosis, prior to any treatment. The roughly 99 discovery patients were divided at random into training and test sets in a 7:3 ratio. To identify TCR V-J signatures that set the groups apart, the researchers used a discovery cohort of roughly 100 patients, made up of roughly 40 with Graves' ophthalmopathy and about 60 with stable Graves' hyperthyroidism. The study also compared thyroid tissue and blood T-cell repertoires from about 6 Graves' hyperthyroidism patients. The paper describes TCR Vbeta CDR3 sequencing of 140 or so peripheral blood samples, made up of 40 to 45 ophthalmopathy patients, 70 to 75 hyperthyroidism patients and about 17 progressor patients. Once sampling was done, hyperthyroidism patients were given methimazole at a starting dose of 30 mg daily, whereas ophthalmopathy patients were given high-dose intravenous methylprednisolone. An independent validation cohort of around 19 hyperthyroidism patients and about 15 patients who later progressed to ophthalmopathy tested prospective prediction of ophthalmopathy. General study outcomes and caveats: In validation, the model predicted progression to ophthalmopathy with over 60% sensitivity and less than 75% specificity, a median of about six months before onset. Ophthalmopathy was separated from stable hyperthyroidism by a 13 V-J signature model, with approximately 90% sensitivity and approximately 81% specificity obtained in cross-validation and 80%/75% obtained in testing. Sample size was not statistically predetermined, and investigators were not blinded to group allocation. Most expanded thyroid clonotypes (frequency above 0.001) were also detected in blood, a finding suggesting that blood repertoires may reflect thyroid immune responses.

In the germline V gene, CDR1 corresponds to MDHEN and CDR2 to SYDVKM. The CDR3 has 15 amino acids, counting the end cysteine and phenylalanine. Just CDR3 DNA is preserved here, 45 bases in frame from base 1. V and J are trimmed by 4 bases and 7 bases, and the gene matches miss 7 bases of the junction. Graves' hyperthyroidism was defined as stable when no progression to ophthalmopathy occurred over 18 months of follow-up. The hyperthyroidism patients were between 18 and 65 years old and newly diagnosed, with a disease duration of less than 2 months. The study excluded patients with uncontrolled infections, other autoimmune diseases, pregnancy or lactation. Diagnoses were based on clinical symptoms, serum thyroxine and TRAb, thyroid ultrasound and orbital computed tomography. PBMCs were isolated from about 10 ml of fresh peripheral blood by Ficoll-Paque density gradient centrifugation. Total RNA was extracted using Trizol reagent, and RNA quality was assessed on an Agilent 2100 Bioanalyzer.

TCR beta CDR3 regions were amplified from RNA transcripts. For the first round of RT-PCR on the TCR CDR3, the HTBI primer set was used together with the Qiagen OneStep RT-PCR kit. Libraries were constructed in a second round of multiplex PCR, after which size selection and purification were performed. Libraries were sequenced paired-end with 100 bp reads on an Illumina HiSeq2000. Per the original workflow: SOAPnuke was used to process the raw data, removing reads that contained adapters or uncalled bases, had a mean Phred below 15, or lacked an exact match to the constant primer or identifier. High-quality paired reads were merged using COPE v1.2.5, and each unique nucleotide sequence was defined as a clonotype. MiTCR v1.1 was used to align the clonotypes against IMGT TRBV, TRBD and TRBJ reference segments. Analysis was restricted to V-J combinations with a frequency above 0.0001, which covered 99.2% of repertoires. The TCS score was defined as the ratio of F50 (clonal expansion) to E x V (chaos), calculated using BLOSUM62-based TCRdist between CDR3 peptides within each V-J. Welch's t-statistics and random forest reduced around 520 V-J features to 10 to 15, which were used in a naive Bayes classifier (R e1071). The raw public reads went through TCRdb reprocessing: fastp at Q25, MiXCR clone calling, in-frame beta chains kept. A single entry per CDR3 protein holds the most common genes and DNA from its merged rows. TCRdb, rather than the study authors, made the V and J calls. The sample has around 300,000 distinct CDR3 sequences on record, around 13% of them singletons. The ten largest clonotypes hold 7% to 9.5% of the sample.

Comment on this clonotype: It has no known antigen specificity. The input lacks base qualities; no much larger clone sits a single base away.

The TCR comes from a woman aged 40-49 years with Graves' hyperthyroidism. Sequencing was performed on blood. The sequence links TRBV28 to TRBJ1-4; TRBD1 aligns with 9 central bases. The nucleotides read TGTGCCAGCAGTTCTGGGGACAGGGTTGGTGAAAAACTGTTTTTT. This gives the protein CASSSGDRVGEKLFF.